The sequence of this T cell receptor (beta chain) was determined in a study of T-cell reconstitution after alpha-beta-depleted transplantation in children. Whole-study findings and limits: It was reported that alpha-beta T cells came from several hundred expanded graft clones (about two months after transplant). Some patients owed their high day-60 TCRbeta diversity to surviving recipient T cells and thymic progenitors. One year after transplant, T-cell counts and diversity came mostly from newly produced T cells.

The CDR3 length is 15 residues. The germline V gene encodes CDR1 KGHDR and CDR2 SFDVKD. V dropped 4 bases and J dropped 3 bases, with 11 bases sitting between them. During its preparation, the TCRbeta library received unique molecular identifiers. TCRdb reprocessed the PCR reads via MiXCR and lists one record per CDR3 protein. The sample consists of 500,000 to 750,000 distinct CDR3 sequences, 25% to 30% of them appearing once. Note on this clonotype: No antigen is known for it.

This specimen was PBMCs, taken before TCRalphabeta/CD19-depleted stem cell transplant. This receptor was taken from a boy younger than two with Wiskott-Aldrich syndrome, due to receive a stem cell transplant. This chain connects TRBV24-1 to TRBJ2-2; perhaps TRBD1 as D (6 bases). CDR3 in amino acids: CATSDPHRDTGELFF. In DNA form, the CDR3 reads TGTGCCACCAGTGACCCACACAGGGACACCGGGGAGCTGTTTTTT.